A single T cell receptor (beta chain) is shown here with its context. The antigen it recognizes is unknown. Within one base of it there is no much larger clone, and no base qualities were kept. TCRbeta CDR3 sequencing was performed on sorted unstimulated T cells and on proliferating T cells recovered from mixed lymphocyte reactions. Fresh whole blood from around 10 HLA-typed healthy donors was used as the source from which PBMCs were isolated. The CDR3 contains 16 residues, cysteine and phenylalanine counted. The retained sequence is limited to the CDR3, 48 bases, with the frame set at the first base. Taken from the germline V gene, the CDR1 and CDR2 loops are SGHTA and FQGNSA. V trim: 5 bases; J trim: 9 bases; unmatched bases: 14. The data stem from a study of siplizumab effects on memory and regulatory T cells (dated by TCRdb to about 2019). At the level of the whole study: The study looked at the effect of siplizumab, an anti-CD2 antibody, on alloreactive T-cell subsets in allogeneic mixed lymphocyte reactions made from human PBMCs. Findings and caveats that apply to the study as a whole: The suppressive function of proliferating Tregs from siplizumab cultures was not functionally confirmed. Of the alloreactive CD4+ clones that could be mapped, the Treg-derived share averaged 68.8% with siplizumab compared with 25% to 30% in control reactions. About 75-96% of proliferating CD4+ or CD8+ clones could not be given a naive or memory phenotype. Because sequences at frequencies below about 10^-5 were poorly captured, only a minor fraction of alloreactive clones could be mapped back to unstimulated subsets. Siplizumab significantly reduced the cumulative frequency of alloreactive sequences traceable to unstimulated CD4+ memory T cells. Unstimulated naive T cells appeared more diverse than memory T cells, and naive cells seemed to contribute substantially to the alloresponse.

Library preparation employed the immunoSEQ multiplex PCR assay. The deep sequencing platform assayed 80,000 to 100,000 TCR templates per sample. Genomic DNA extracted from sorted T cells was the material used for TCRbeta CDR3 sequencing. Turning to the authors' computational methods: The R programming language was used for clonal analysis of the TCRbeta CDR3 data. Alloreactive CD4+ and CD8+ clones were defined by comparing unstimulated samples with post-reaction CFSE-low samples. Regulatory or non-regulatory origin was assigned to alloreactive CD4+ clones by matching of sequences to sorted unstimulated Treg and non-Treg repertoires. TCRdb holds this immuneACCESS table with in-frame rearrangements only. Some clones are missing; in checked studies, unresolved V genes explain under half, and the rest has no known cause. Clone size and the V and J calls come from that table; the DNA yielded D and trimming. For this sample the table gives around 100,000 clones, of which 75% to 95% were detected only once. Jointly, the top ten make up about 0.15% of the sample.

The sequence joins TRBV7-2 to TRBJ1-5; 9 junctional bases match TRBD1. This TCR was sampled from a human donor in good health. The sample was CD4+ T cells sorted from blood. The nucleotide sequence reads as follows: TGTGCCAGCAGCGGCAGGGGACAGGGAAACCCGGCGCCCCAGCATTTT. Translated, this is CASSGRGQGNPAPQHF. The full variable domain, completed from the reference TRBV7-2 and TRBJ1-5 proteins outside the CDR3, reads GAGVSQSPSNKVTEKGKDVELRCDPISGHTALYWYRQSLGQGLEFLIYFQGNSAPDKSGLPSDRFSAERTGGSVSTLTIQRTQQEDSAVYLCASSGRGQGNPAPQHFGDGTRLSIL.